Following are 32 T cell receptor beta chains from one sample sequenced in a study of T cell responses to AZD1222 COVID-19 vaccine. Repertoires were generated with immunoSEQ multiplex PCR, while TCRdb's copy carries only in-frame clones and drops some. The table lists tens of thousands of clones, around 86% of them singletons. Source: peripheral blood, taken on day 0 of AZD1222 vaccination. The receptors come from an adult in good health.

The CDR3 DNA sequence: TGCGCCAGCAGCCAAGACCTTTCGGGGCAGCCCCAGCATTTT. Translating gives CASSQDLSGQPQHF. The V gene is TRBV4-3, the J gene TRBJ1-5, with D unclear. CDR3 length: 14 amino acids. V dropped 0 bases and J dropped 7 bases, with 10 bases sitting between them. Germline values: CDR1 LGHNA, CDR2 YSLEER.

The rearrangement joins TRBV18 to TRBJ2-1, with unresolved D. V was cut by 3 bases and J by 8 bases, with 14 bases left in between. Germline V gene lookup returns CDR1 KGHSH and CDR2 LQKENI. The CDR3 has 14 residues. The CDR3 sequence is CASSPPHLRDEQFF. CDR3 coding DNA: TGTGCCAGCTCACCGCCGCACCTAAGAGATGAGCAGTTCTTC.

The chain employs TRBV12-3 or TRBV12-4 and TRBJ1-1; tentative D call: TRBD1 (5 bases). The CDR3 loop spans 13 amino acids. With 9 bases removed from V and 1 base from J, the gap between germline ends came to 12 bases. Here the CDR3 DNA reads TGTGCCAGTCGGGGCGCGAAGAACACTGAAGCTTTCTTT. Translation gives CASRGAKNTEAFF.

V and J are TRBV14 and TRBJ2-5, with D uncertain. The V gene's germline CDR1 is SGHDN and CDR2 FVKESK. Trimming shortened V by 1 base and J by 7 bases, and 19 bases separated the two germline ends. The CDR3 runs 16 residues. The CDR3 DNA is TGTGCCAGCAGCCAAGCGGCCGGAACCCCCCGAGGGACCCAGTACTTC. Its protein is CASSQAAGTPRGTQYF.

The CDR3 protein is CATSDPTATDGYQETQYF. For the CDR3, the DNA is TGTGCCACCAGTGATCCCACAGCGACAGATGGATACCAAGAGACCCAGTACTTC. The V and J genes are TRBV24-1 and TRBJ2-5, with D perhaps matching TRBD1 (5 bases). The CDR3 has 18 amino acids. Germline lookup yields CDR1 KGHDR and CDR2 SFDVKD. The germline V and J ends were trimmed by 3 bases and 0 bases, with 19 bases remaining between them.

This clone was seen only once. The gene calls are TRBV15 and TRBJ2-7, with 7 bases identical to TRBD2. The CDR3 totals 16 residues. Trimming at V came to 1 base and at J to 3 bases, leaving 9 bases not matched to a gene. Germline-derived CDR1 and CDR2 are LNHNV and YYDKDF (reference sequence). This chain's CDR3 is CATSRGVAGLYYEQYF. The CDR3 DNA is TGTGCCACCAGCAGAGGAGTGGCGGGACTATACTACGAGCAGTACTTC.

The chain recombines TRBV7-9 with TRBJ2-3; no definite D call. Trimming left V 0 bases short and J 0 bases short, with 19 bases between. This CDR3 has 19 amino acids. Germline CDR1 and CDR2: SEHNR and FQNEAQ (reference sequence). The CDR3 nucleotides read TGTGCCAGCAGCTTAGCTAGGAACGCAGACTCTGTCAGCACAGATACGCAGTATTTT. This encodes CASSLARNADSVSTDTQYF.

V is TRBV6-1 and J is TRBJ1-5, with D maybe TRBD1 (6 bases). This CDR3 is 16 amino acids long. V gave up 6 bases and J gave up 0 bases, with 15 bases separating them. Germline assignment: CDR1 MNHNS and CDR2 SASEGT. The DNA for the CDR3 is TGTGCCAGCAGAGAACAGGGTTGGTATAGCAATCAGCCCCAGCATTTT. This encodes CASREQGWYSNQPQHF.

The rearrangement links TRBV30 to TRBJ2-3; D gene ambiguous. The ends were cut back, 2 bases at V and 5 bases at J, with 8 bases in the middle. This CDR3 has 12 residues. Germline V gene lookup returns CDR1 GTSNPN and CDR2 SVGIG (reference sequence). The CDR3 here is CAWSTSGDTQYF. Written as DNA, the CDR3 is TGTGCCTGGAGTACCTCTGGAGATACGCAGTATTTT.

This chain links TRBV19 with TRBJ2-7; TRBD2 matches 8 bases. The germline V gene has CDR1 LNHDA and CDR2 SQIVND (reference sequence). After removal of 5 bases from V and 0 bases from J, the junction contained 6 bases not matched to a gene. The length of the CDR3 is 15 residues. CDR3 DNA sequence: TGTGCCAGTAGTCTAGCGGGCGGCAGCTCCTACGAGCAGTACTTC. It yields the protein CASSLAGGSSYEQYF.

The V and J genes are TRBV5-1 and TRBJ1-1; no firm D call. CDR3 length: 13 residues. V gave up 3 bases and J gave up 5 bases, with 11 bases separating them. CDR1 SGHRS and CDR2 YFSETQ come from the germline V gene. CDR3 DNA sequence: TGCGCCAGCAGCTCGACGGTAGGGACTGAAGCTTTCTTT. Protein sequence: CASSSTVGTEAFF.

The rearrangement joins TRBV7-9 to TRBJ2-7; D not certain. With 5 bases removed from V and 4 bases from J, the gap between germline ends came to 15 bases. Germline CDR1 is SEHNR and CDR2 is FQNEAQ (reference sequence). The CDR3 runs to 14 residues. The CDR3 loop reads CASSPPTLLYEQYF. CDR3 coding DNA: TGTGCCAGCAGCCCCCCGACCTTACTTTACGAGCAGTACTTC.

The rearrangement joins TRBV13 to TRBJ2-3; TRBD2 aligns across 9 bases. Germline loops: CDR1 PRHDT, CDR2 FYEKMQ (reference sequence). The CDR3 length is 15 residues. V was pared by 7 bases and J by 4 bases, with 9 bases of the junction left unmatched. The CDR3 DNA sequence: TGTGCCAGCACCCGGGGGCTAGCGGGGTCAGATACGCAGTATTTT. This encodes CASTRGLAGSDTQYF.

This chain connects TRBV5-1 to TRBJ2-2; 8 bases line up with TRBD2. Unmatched junction bases numbered 3, after V lost 1 base and J lost 1 base. Germline V gene sequence: CDR1 SGHRS, CDR2 YFSETQ. The CDR3 spans 16 residues. CDR3 DNA sequence: TGCGCCAGCAGCTTGAACGGGAGGGTGAACACCGGGGAGCTGTTTTTT. Residues: CASSLNGRVNTGELFF.

The chain links TRBV10-3 to TRBJ2-3; possibly TRBD2 for D (5 bases). The CDR3 loop spans 15 amino acids. V was shortened by 3 bases and J by 2 bases, with 12 bases between the two germline ends. Germline V CDR1 and CDR2: ENHRY, SYGVKD. CDR3 in amino acids: CAISDRGRLTDTQYF. The CDR3 DNA is TGTGCCATCAGTGACCGCGGGCGTCTCACAGATACGCAGTATTTT.

The chain combines TRBV5-1 with TRBJ1-2; D gene unclear. Trimming removed 3 bases from V and 2 bases from J, with 14 bases in between. The CDR3 totals 15 residues. In germline, CDR1 is SGHRS, CDR2 YFSETQ. The CDR3 DNA sequence: TGCGCCAGCAGCTCTACTCCGTCTGAAAACTATGGCTACACCTTC. Residues: CASSSTPSENYGYTF.

This clone was counted a single time. The J gene is TRBJ1-1, the V gene TRBV7-8; D is ambiguous. This CDR3 contains 13 residues. The germline CDR1 and CDR2 sequences are SGHVS and FQNEAQ. Trimming removed 8 bases at V and 1 base at J, with 11 bases between. The CDR3: CASVRRENTEAFF. In DNA form, the CDR3 reads TGTGCCAGCGTGCGCCGGGAGAACACTGAAGCTTTCTTT.

The chain uses TRBV5-1 and TRBJ2-5; 7 bases fit TRBD1. In germline, CDR1 is SGHRS, CDR2 YFSETQ. The CDR3 runs 14 residues. V lost 2 bases to trimming and J lost 3 bases; unmatched junction nucleotides: 4. CDR3 coding DNA: TGCGCCAGCAGCTTATCCGGGACAGAAGAGACCCAGTACTTC. This gives the protein CASSLSGTEETQYF.

This chain joins TRBV7-2 and TRBJ1-2, with 11 positions matching TRBD1. V was clipped by 5 bases and J by 9 bases; unmatched bases: 11. The CDR3 covers 15 residues. Germline V gene sequence: CDR1 SGHTA, CDR2 FQGNSA. The CDR3 loop is CASSMGTGGILSYTF. The CDR3 coding sequence is TGTGCCAGCAGCATGGGGACAGGGGGAATATTGAGCTACACCTTC.

This chain uses TRBV6-6 with TRBJ1-6, with 8 bases aligning to TRBD1. Germline CDR1 is MNHNY and CDR2 is SVGAGI (reference sequence). The CDR3 spans 18 residues. V shed 5 bases, J shed 5 bases, and the junction held 14 bases outside the gene matches. The CDR3 DNA reads TGTGCCAGCAGTCCTATACCAGGACAGGGCAATGATAATTCACCCCTCCACTTT. The encoded protein is CASSPIPGQGNDNSPLHF.

V and J are TRBV29-1 and TRBJ2-1; no reliable D call. Trimming removed 2 bases at V and 10 bases at J, with 9 bases between. This CDR3 has 11 residues. Germline values: CDR1 SQVTM, CDR2 ANQGSEA. The CDR3 nucleotides read TGCAGCGTTGAACTCGTCAGGGAGCAGTTCTTC. This sequence encodes CSVELVREQFF.

V gene TRBV12-3 or TRBV12-4 combines with J gene TRBJ1-5; D unclear. With 6 bases removed from V and 1 base from J, the gap between germline ends came to 7 bases. This CDR3 has 13 residues. CDR3 coding DNA: TGTGCCAGCAGCAGTACGAGCAATCAGCCCCAGCATTTT. Translating it yields CASSSTSNQPQHF.

V is TRBV7-9 and J is TRBJ2-7, with 8 bases lining up with TRBD2. The J segment lost 6 bases and the V segment lost 5 bases, leaving 6 bases of the junction unmatched. This CDR3 has 13 amino acids. CDR1 and CDR2 from the germline V gene are SEHNR and FQNEAQ (reference sequence). The CDR3 here is CASSPAGEGEQYF. The CDR3 region has the DNA TGTGCCAGCAGCCCAGCGGGGGAAGGCGAGCAGTACTTC. Using reference TRBV7-9 and TRBJ2-7 for the parts outside the CDR3, the full variable domain is DTGVSQNPRHKITKRGQNVTFRCDPISEHNRLYWYRQTLGQGPEFLTYFQNEAQLEKSRLLSDRFSAERPKGSFSTLEIQRTEQGDSAMYLCASSPAGEGEQYFGPGTRLTVT.

This clone has just one count. V gene TRBV7-2 combines with J gene TRBJ2-2; D is undetermined. V lost 5 bases to trimming and J lost 2 bases, with 9 bases between them. This CDR3 has 14 amino acids. CDR1 is SGHTA and CDR2 is FQGNSA in the germline V gene. CDR3 nucleotides: TGTGCCAGCAGCCTTGACACTAACACCGGGGAGCTGTTTTTT. Translated: CASSLDTNTGELFF.

The CDR3 here is CASSLAGSSGREETQYF. The CDR3 nucleotides read TGTGCCAGCAGCTTGGCCGGATCTAGCGGGAGAGAAGAGACCCAGTACTTC. The chain is built from TRBV5-4 and TRBJ2-5; 10 positions agree with TRBD2. Germline V gives CDR1 SGHNT, CDR2 YYREEE (reference sequence). The J segment lost 3 bases and the V segment lost 0 bases, leaving 8 bases of the junction unmatched. This CDR3 has 17 residues.

The V gene is TRBV7-8, the J gene TRBJ1-6, with unresolved D. Germline V gene data show CDR1 as SGHVS and CDR2 as FQNEAQ. CDR3 length equals 13 residues. Trimming shortened V by 11 bases and J by 0 bases, and 8 bases separated the two germline ends. CDR3 protein: CASKSSYNSPLHF. Written as DNA, the CDR3 is TGTGCCTCGAAGAGCTCCTATAATTCACCCCTCCACTTT.

The chain couples TRBV18 to TRBJ2-7; 8 nucleotides line up with TRBD2. CDR3 size: 15 residues. The trim removed 2 bases at V and 5 bases at J, leaving 8 bases unmatched. Germline V gene data show CDR1 as KGHSH and CDR2 as LQKENI. DNA for the CDR3: TGTGCCAGCTCACCAGGGAGCGGGAGTTCGGACGAGCAGTACTTC. It encodes CASSPGSGSSDEQYF.

The genes are TRBV3-1 (or the pseudogene TRBV3-2) and TRBJ2-3, with 14 bases fitting TRBD2. The CDR3 spans 21 residues. Trimming at V came to 2 bases and at J to 4 bases, leaving 17 bases not matched to a gene. Germline CDR1 is LGHDT and CDR2 is YNNKEL (reference sequence). The CDR3 is CASSQKYRTSGRLLLPDTQYF. CDR3 nucleotides: TGTGCCAGCAGCCAAAAGTACCGGACTAGCGGGAGGTTACTTCTCCCAGATACGCAGTATTTT.

This clone was detected once. The chain couples TRBV12-3 or TRBV12-4 to TRBJ1-5; 7 bases are shared with TRBD1. Trimming at V came to 7 bases and at J to 6 bases, leaving 3 bases not matched to a gene. The CDR3 covers 12 residues. CDR3 sequence: CASNTGVQPQHF. CDR3 sequence (DNA): TGTGCCAGCAATACAGGGGTTCAGCCCCAGCATTTT.

The chain uses TRBV11-2 and TRBJ2-3; 8 nucleotides line up with TRBD2. The trim removed 5 bases at V and 4 bases at J, leaving 2 bases unmatched. CDR3 size: 13 residues. Germline V gives CDR1 SGHAT, CDR2 FQNNGV. The CDR3, as DNA: TGTGCCAGCAGCCTCGGGAGGGCAGATACGCAGTATTTT. Its translation: CASSLGRADTQYF.

The chain has TRBV10-3 and TRBJ2-7, with D perhaps matching TRBD1 (5 bases). Germline V gene data show CDR1 as ENHRY and CDR2 as SYGVKD. This CDR3 has 15 residues. V was trimmed by 3 bases and J by 1 base, leaving 13 bases between them. CDR3 sequence (DNA): TGTGCCATCAGTGAAACTGGTGGGGCATCCTACGAGCAGTACTTC. Amino acids: CAISETGGASYEQYF.

The genes are TRBV5-1 and TRBJ1-1; 9 nucleotides agree with TRBD1. V shed 0 bases, J shed 1 base, and the junction held 13 bases outside the gene matches. The germline CDR1 and CDR2 sequences are SGHRS and YFSETQ. CDR3 length: 19 residues. CDR3 in DNA: TGCGCCAGCAGCTTGGTACCATGGGCGCCGGGACAGGGGAACACTGAAGCTTTCTTT. Protein: CASSLVPWAPGQGNTEAFF.